The next 15 T cell receptor beta chains were all read from a single sample in a study of blood T cell repertoires in COVID-19. Profiling relied on immunoSEQ multiplex PCR, and the TCRdb table lists in-frame clones only, not all of them. The sample holds roughly 100,000 clones, 75% to 85% seen once. The sequencing sample was made of peripheral blood. Receptors were obtained from a man in his sixties with acute or convalescent COVID-19.

This rearrangement joins TRBV6-5 to TRBJ1-6; TRBD1 is a possible D gene (6 bases). Germline lookup yields CDR1 MNHEY and CDR2 SVGAGI. The V and J ends lost 6 bases and 0 bases respectively, with 9 bases between them. This CDR3 is 15 amino acids long. CDR3 sequence reads: CASRRGGSYNSPLHF. The DNA for the CDR3 is TGTGCCAGCAGGAGAGGGGGCTCCTATAATTCACCCCTCCACTTT.

On this clone: This sample includes further DNA sequences coding for the same CDR3. The V call is TRBV12-3 or TRBV12-4, the J call TRBJ1-5; D is undetermined. V gave up 6 bases and J gave up 0 bases, with 3 bases separating them. The CDR3 covers 12 residues. The CDR3 DNA follows: TGTGCCAGCAGCTATAGCAATCAGCCCCAGCATTTT. As protein: CASSYSNQPQHF.

Remarks on this clone: Other DNA sequences of this sample code for an identical CDR3. The chain joins TRBV18 to TRBJ1-4; no clear D gene. V was pared by 2 bases and J by 6 bases, with 7 bases between. CDR1 and CDR2 (germline): KGHSH, LQKENI. The CDR3 length is 13 residues. This CDR3 is CASSPAEDEKLFF. CDR3 DNA sequence: TGTGCCAGCTCACCAGCCGAGGATGAAAAACTGTTTTTT.

The CDR3 is CAAGAGASYEQYF. For the CDR3, the DNA is TGTGCCGCCGGTGCGGGCGCTTCCTACGAGCAGTACTTC. This sequence joins TRBV27 and TRBJ2-7, with a possible D match to TRBD2 (5 bases). From germline, CDR1 is MNHEY and CDR2 SMNVEV (reference sequence). The CDR3 runs 13 residues. V gave up 11 bases and J gave up 1 base, with 15 bases separating them.

V is TRBV27 and J is TRBJ2-3, with 11 bases lining up with TRBD2. The V gene end was trimmed by 6 bases and the J gene end by 6 bases; junction bases not matched to a gene: 20. The CDR3 length is 19 residues. Germline V CDR1 and CDR2: MNHEY, SMNVEV (reference sequence). DNA of the CDR3: TGTGCCAGCAGGTCCCAATGGCCTCTAGCGGGAGGCCCCCCGGATACGCAGTATTTT. Its protein product is CASRSQWPLAGGPPDTQYF.

V is TRBV6-5 and J is TRBJ1-4; 9 bases agree with TRBD1. V lost 0 bases, J lost 8 bases, and 7 bases stayed unmatched. This CDR3 spans 16 amino acids. CDR1 and CDR2 from the germline V gene are MNHEY and SVGAGI. The CDR3 DNA reads as TGTGCCAGCAGTTACTCGCCGACAGGGGGAGACGAAAAACTGTTTTTT. Amino acid sequence: CASSYSPTGGDEKLFF.

The J gene is TRBJ2-2, the V gene TRBV13, with a weak D call TRBD1 (6 bases). In germline, CDR1 is PRHDT, CDR2 FYEKMQ (reference sequence). Trimming pared 3 bases from V and 4 bases from J, leaving 12 bases between. The CDR3 totals 15 residues. DNA of the CDR3: TGTGCCAGCAGCTTCGGACAAGGGGGCACCGGGGAGCTGTTTTTT. Its translation is CASSFGQGGTGELFF.

The genes are TRBV7-2 and TRBJ2-1, with 9 bases fitting TRBD2. This CDR3 is 17 amino acids long. V trimming: 1 base; J trimming: 7 bases; junction bases outside the gene matches: 11. Looked up from germline, CDR1 is SGHTA and CDR2 is FQGNSA. The CDR3 sequence: CASSLVAGEPYGNEQFF. The CDR3 nucleotides read TGTGCCAGCAGCTTAGTAGCGGGAGAGCCCTACGGTAATGAGCAGTTCTTC.

The gene calls are TRBV13 and TRBJ2-5; possibly TRBD2 for D (7 bases). V lost 5 bases and J lost 4, with 23 bases in between. Germline V gene sequence: CDR1 PRHDT, CDR2 FYEKMQ (reference sequence). This CDR3 is 17 amino acids long. The DNA for the CDR3 is TGTGCCAGCAGCAGACTACTTGGAGGGGGGGGACCAGAGACCCAGTACTTC. As protein: CASSRLLGGGGPETQYF.

V and J are TRBV18 and TRBJ1-1; TRBD1 might be the D (6 bases). The CDR3 runs 13 residues. The V end lost 3 bases, the J end lost 3 bases, and 8 bases lay between the germline ends. The germline CDR1 and CDR2 sequences are KGHSH and LQKENI. DNA of the CDR3: TGTGCCAGCTCACCGAACAGGGACACTGAAGCTTTCTTT. This sequence encodes CASSPNRDTEAFF.

CDR3 in amino acids: CASSPVGREKLFF. CDR3 nucleotide sequence: TGTGCCAGCAGCCCCGTCGGGAGGGAAAAACTGTTTTTT. The V and J genes are TRBV7-9 and TRBJ1-4, with D uncertain. The V end lost 5 bases, the J end lost 8 bases, and 12 bases lay between the germline ends. Germline-derived CDR1 and CDR2 are SEHNR and FQNEAQ (reference sequence). CDR3 length: 13 residues.

On this clone itself: This sample includes further DNA sequences coding for the same CDR3. This chain links TRBV7-2 with TRBJ2-1, with 11 bases aligning to TRBD1. Germline loops: CDR1 SGHTA, CDR2 FQGNSA. Trimming cost V 3 bases and J 6 bases; bases outside gene matches: 4. This CDR3 spans 15 amino acids. The CDR3 nucleotides read TGTGCCAGCAGCTTGGGCGGGACAGGGGGCAATGAGCAGTTCTTC. Protein product: CASSLGGTGGNEQFF. Full variable domain (missing parts from reference TRBV7-2 and TRBJ2-1): GAGVSQSPSNKVTEKGKDVELRCDPISGHTALYWYRQSLGQGLEFLIYFQGNSAPDKSGLPSDRFSAERTGGSVSTLTIQRTQQEDSAVYLCASSLGGTGGNEQFFGPGTRLTVL.

The gene calls are TRBV3-1 (or the pseudogene TRBV3-2) and TRBJ2-2; 12 nucleotides line up with TRBD2. Germline CDR1 and CDR2: LGHDT and YNNKEL (reference sequence). The CDR3 contains 18 residues. Trimming at V came to 4 bases and at J to 4 bases, leaving 10 bases not matched to a gene. The CDR3 sequence is CASSLTLLAGGVTGELFF. Written as DNA, the CDR3 is TGTGCCAGCAGCCTGACCTTACTAGCGGGGGGTGTCACCGGGGAGCTGTTTTTT.

This clone was observed once. The rearrangement joins TRBV2 to TRBJ1-6; the D gene is possibly TRBD1 (5 bases). Germline assignment: CDR1 SNHLY and CDR2 FYNNEI. Trimming stripped 4 bases from V and 7 bases from J, with 14 bases between. The CDR3 is 15 amino acids. CDR3 protein: CASSVQGVKNSPLHF. The CDR3 DNA sequence: TGTGCCAGCAGTGTACAAGGGGTAAAGAATTCACCCCTCCACTTT.

This clone was recorded only once. This chain links TRBV18 with TRBJ1-5; 7 bases fit TRBD1. CDR1 and CDR2 from the germline V gene are KGHSH and LQKENI. Trimming removed 5 bases from V and 4 bases from J; junction bases left unmatched: 14. The CDR3 runs 17 residues. The chain's CDR3 is CASSSLGQDRSNQPQHF. CDR3 nucleotide sequence: TGTGCCAGCTCATCTCTAGGACAGGATCGTTCTAATCAGCCCCAGCATTTT. The full variable domain, rest sourced from reference TRBV18 and TRBJ1-5, is NAGVMQNPRHLVRRRGQEARLRCSPMKGHSHVYWYRQLPEEGLKFMVYLQKENIIDESGMPKERFSAEFPKEGPSILRIQQVVRGDSAAYFCASSSLGQDRSNQPQHFGDGTRLSIL.